This T cell receptor beta chain was sequenced during a study of T cells in Graves' hyperthyroidism and ophthalmopathy. Study-wide findings and caveats: Most thyroid clonotypes that were expanded above 0.001 also turned up in blood.

Researchers took RNA transcripts and amplified the TCR beta CDR3 regions from them. When the TCR CDR3 underwent first-round RT-PCR, the HTBI primer set was used. TCRdb itself ran the multiplex PCR reads through MiXCR, one entry per CDR3 protein. Of roughly 500,000 distinct CDR3 sequences listed, about 22% are singletons. CDR3 size: 15 residues. Trimming cost V 5 bases and J 4 bases, with 15 bases left between them. CDR1 is SGHNT, CDR2 YENEEA, per germline. Enrolled ophthalmopathy patients presented with a Clinical Activity Score of at least 3, a NOSPECS grade of at least 4, and disease duration under 3 months. Diagnosing involved the use of clinical symptoms, serum thyroxine and TRAb, thyroid ultrasound and orbital computed tomography. This clonotype has at least ten counts. Its specificity is not known.

This TCR was recovered from a woman aged 70 to 79 with Graves' ophthalmopathy. Sequencing was carried out using blood. The rearrangement joins TRBV11-3 to TRBJ1-5; D unresolved. DNA of the CDR3: TGTGCCAGCAGCCCCGACCGGTTGGGTAATCAGCCCCAGCATTTT. As protein: CASSPDRLGNQPQHF.